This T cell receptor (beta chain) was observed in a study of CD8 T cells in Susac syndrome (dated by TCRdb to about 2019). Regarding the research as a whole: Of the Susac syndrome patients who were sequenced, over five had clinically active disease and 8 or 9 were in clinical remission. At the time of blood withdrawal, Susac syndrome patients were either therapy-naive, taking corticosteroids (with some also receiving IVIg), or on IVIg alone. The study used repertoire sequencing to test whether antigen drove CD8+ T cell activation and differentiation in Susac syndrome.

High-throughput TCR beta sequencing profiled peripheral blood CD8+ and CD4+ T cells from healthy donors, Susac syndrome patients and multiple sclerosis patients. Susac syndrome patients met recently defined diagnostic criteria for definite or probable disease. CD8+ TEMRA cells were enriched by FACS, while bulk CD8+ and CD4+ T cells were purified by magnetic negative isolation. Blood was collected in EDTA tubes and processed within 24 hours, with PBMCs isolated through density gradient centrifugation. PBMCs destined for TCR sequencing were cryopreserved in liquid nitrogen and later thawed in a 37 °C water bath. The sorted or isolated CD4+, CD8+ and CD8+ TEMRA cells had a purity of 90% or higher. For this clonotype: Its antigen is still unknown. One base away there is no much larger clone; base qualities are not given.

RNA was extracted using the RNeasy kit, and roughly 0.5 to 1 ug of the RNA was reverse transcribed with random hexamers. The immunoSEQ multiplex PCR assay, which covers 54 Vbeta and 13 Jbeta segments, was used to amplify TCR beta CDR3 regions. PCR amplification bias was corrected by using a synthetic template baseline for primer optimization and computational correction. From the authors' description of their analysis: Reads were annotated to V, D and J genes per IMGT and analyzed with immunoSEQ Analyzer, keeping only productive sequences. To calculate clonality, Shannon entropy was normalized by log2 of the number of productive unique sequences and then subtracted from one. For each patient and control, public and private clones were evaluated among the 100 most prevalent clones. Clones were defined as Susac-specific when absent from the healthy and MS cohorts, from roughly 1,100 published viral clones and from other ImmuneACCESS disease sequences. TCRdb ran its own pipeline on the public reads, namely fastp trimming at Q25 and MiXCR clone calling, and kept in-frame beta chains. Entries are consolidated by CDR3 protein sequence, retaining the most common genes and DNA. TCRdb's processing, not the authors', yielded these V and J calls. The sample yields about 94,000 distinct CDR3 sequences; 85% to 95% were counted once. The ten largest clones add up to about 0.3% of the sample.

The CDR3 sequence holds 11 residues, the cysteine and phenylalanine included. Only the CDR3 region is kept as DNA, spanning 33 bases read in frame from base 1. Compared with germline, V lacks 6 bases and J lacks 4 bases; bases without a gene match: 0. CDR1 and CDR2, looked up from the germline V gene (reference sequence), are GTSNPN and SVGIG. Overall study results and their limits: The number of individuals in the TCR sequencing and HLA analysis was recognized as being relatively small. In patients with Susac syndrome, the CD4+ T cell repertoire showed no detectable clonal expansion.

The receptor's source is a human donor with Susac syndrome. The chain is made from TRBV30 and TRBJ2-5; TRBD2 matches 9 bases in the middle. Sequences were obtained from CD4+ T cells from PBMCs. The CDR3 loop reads CACSGGETQYF. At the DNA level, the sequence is TGTGCCTGTAGCGGGGGAGAGACCCAGTACTTC.